Presented here are 18 T cell receptor beta chains from one specimen sequenced in a study of cytomegalovirus exposure and HLA in healthy donors. Use of 60 Vbeta and 13 Jbeta primers characterized the PCR. Sequenced by immunoSEQ multiplex PCR; TCRdb stores in-frame clones only, minus some. Among 240,000 or so clones listed, roughly 87% were seen once. The sample consisted of PBMCs. The receptor set was obtained from a woman aged 35 to 49 in good health and CMV-seropositive.

The CDR3 DNA reads as TGTGCCACTACCCGTCTTATGTGGGGAAGGGGCACCGGGGAGCTGTTTTTT. Its translation is CATTRLMWGRGTGELFF. This chain connects TRBV15 to TRBJ2-2, with TRBD1 as a possible D gene (5 bases). From germline, CDR1 is LNHNV and CDR2 YYDKDF (reference sequence). Trimming stripped 9 bases from V and 4 bases from J, with 24 bases between. This CDR3 is 17 amino acids long.

The gene calls are TRBV4-1 and TRBJ1-5, with D unresolved. CDR1 is MGHRA, CDR2 YSYEKL, per germline. The length of the CDR3 is 15 residues. Trimming removed 1 base from V and 2 bases from J, with 9 bases in between. The CDR3 coding sequence is TGCGCCAGCAGCCAAGTCGAGAGGGGCAATCAGCCCCAGCATTTT. It codes for CASSQVERGNQPQHF.

The rearrangement joins TRBV29-1 to TRBJ1-2; TRBD1 matches 8 bases. The CDR3 sequence is 12 residues long. Germline CDR1 and CDR2: SQVTM and ANQGSEA. After removal of 3 bases from V and 8 bases from J, the junction contained 5 bases not matched to a gene. The DNA of the CDR3 is TGCAGCGTTGAGAACAGGGGGGAAGGCTACACCTTC. This translates into CSVENRGEGYTF.

The chain carries TRBV20-1 and TRBJ1-2; no firm D call. The CDR3 extends over 11 amino acids. Germline lookup yields CDR1 DFQATT and CDR2 SNEGSKA (reference sequence). Trimming removed 5 bases at V and 7 bases at J, with 11 bases between. CDR3 protein: CSAPREAGYTF. CDR3 DNA sequence: TGCAGTGCTCCTCGGGAGGCTGGCTACACCTTC.

To note about this clone: Germline is not matched at one junction end, which may reflect a read error. The rearrangement uses TRBV2 and TRBJ2-1; D is unresolved. Germline V lookup: CDR1 SNHLY, CDR2 FYNNEI. There are 10 residues in the CDR3. For the CDR3, the DNA is TGTGCCAGCAGGACACGTTGGCCGCTCTTC. Its protein is CASRTRWPLF.

This rearrangement joins TRBV4-2 to TRBJ1-2, with D unclear. V was trimmed by 2 bases and J by 6 bases, leaving 25 bases between them. The CDR3 totals 18 residues. CDR1 is LGHNA and CDR2 is YNFKEQ in the germline V gene. DNA of the CDR3: TGTGCCAGCAGCCAATTATTCCGTGGGAACTCCGGGGAGCATGGCTACACCTTC. Protein sequence: CASSQLFRGNSGEHGYTF.

The V and J genes are TRBV6-6 and TRBJ2-3, with TRBD1 matching 8 bases. This CDR3 is 15 amino acids long. Germline loops: CDR1 MNHNY, CDR2 SVGAGI (reference sequence). The J segment lost 3 bases and the V segment lost 6 bases, leaving 8 bases of the junction unmatched. The CDR3 here is CASSPRTGQTDTQYF. The CDR3 DNA follows: TGTGCCAGCAGCCCTAGGACAGGGCAGACAGATACGCAGTATTTT.

This chain joins TRBV4-3 and TRBJ1-5; D uncertain. This CDR3 spans 13 amino acids. Germline V lookup: CDR1 LGHNA, CDR2 YSLEER. Trimming took off 3 bases at V and 4 bases at J, with 7 bases between the two ends. CDR3 coding DNA: TGCGCCAGCAGCCAGCTACAGAATCAGCCCCAGCATTTT. Encoded protein: CASSQLQNQPQHF.

This clone was recorded once. The CDR3 protein is CASSPGGGTGNTIYF. CDR3 DNA sequence: TGTGCCAGCAGCCCGGGGGGAGGAACTGGAAACACCATATATTTT. The rearrangement uses TRBV5-4 and TRBJ1-3, with D possibly TRBD1 on 5 matching bases. V lost 4 bases, J lost 2 bases, and 13 bases lay in between. CDR1 and CDR2 from the germline V gene are SGHNT and YYREEE (reference sequence). CDR3 length: 15 amino acids.

V is TRBV9 and J is TRBJ2-2; D possibly corresponds to TRBD2 (7 bases). Deletions cut 3 bases from V and 4 bases from J, with 10 bases between. The CDR3 covers 14 residues. CDR1 is SGDLS and CDR2 is YYNGEE in the germline V gene. The CDR3 DNA sequence: TGTGCCAGCAGCGGAGGGGGGGGCACCGGGGAGCTGTTTTTT. Translation: CASSGGGGTGELFF.

This clone has a handful of counts. The chain is built from TRBV9 and TRBJ2-7; 10 nucleotides align to TRBD1. V trimming: 4 bases; J trimming: 1 base; junction bases outside the gene matches: 8. Per germline, CDR1 SGDLS and CDR2 YYNGEE. The CDR3 is made up of 16 amino acids. The CDR3 is CASSPRTGGTSYEQYF. The CDR3 nucleotides read TGTGCCAGCAGCCCAAGGACAGGGGGAACGTCCTACGAGCAGTACTTC.

The chain is built from TRBV19 and TRBJ1-1; 10 nucleotides align to TRBD1. CDR1 is LNHDA, CDR2 SQIVND, per germline (reference sequence). V shed 7 bases, J shed 0 bases, and the junction held 8 bases outside the gene matches. CDR3 size: 16 residues. CDR3 sequence: CASIRDRGHMNTEAFF. CDR3 sequence (DNA): TGTGCCAGTATCCGAGACAGGGGGCACATGAACACTGAAGCTTTCTTT.

This clone was seen a few times. The chain carries TRBV27 and TRBJ1-1; the D gene is possibly TRBD1 (5 bases). Germline V gene sequence: CDR1 MNHEY, CDR2 SMNVEV (reference sequence). Trimming stripped 9 bases from V and 0 bases from J, with 17 bases between. CDR3 length equals 15 residues. The CDR3 region has the DNA TGTGCCAGTGTGGGGCCGGGTCTCATGAACACTGAAGCTTTCTTT. It translates to CASVGPGLMNTEAFF.

This chain uses TRBV7-3 with TRBJ1-1, with D maybe TRBD1 (6 bases). Germline CDR1 reads SGHTA; CDR2 reads FQGTGA. V lost 3 bases, J lost 10 bases, and 15 bases lay in between. The CDR3 loop spans 13 amino acids. Here the CDR3 DNA reads TGTGCCAGCAGCTTGGACAGCCAAGGTGGAGCTTTCTTT. Its protein is CASSLDSQGGAFF.

The sample holds one count of this clone. This rearrangement joins TRBV9 to TRBJ2-7; 8 bases align to TRBD2. Germline values: CDR1 SGDLS, CDR2 YYNGEE. J lost 4 bases, V lost 0 bases, and 3 bases had no gene match. This CDR3 region has 14 residues. The CDR3 is CASSVAGGPYEQYF. The CDR3, as DNA: TGTGCCAGCAGCGTAGCGGGAGGGCCTTACGAGCAGTACTTC.

The chain has TRBV2 and TRBJ2-7; D is possibly TRBD2 (5 bases). Trimming shortened V by 6 bases and J by 3 bases, and 12 bases separated the two germline ends. The CDR3 totals 13 residues. CDR1 is SNHLY and CDR2 is FYNNEI in the germline V gene. CDR3 amino acids: CASSFLANYEQYF. The CDR3 DNA sequence: TGTGCCAGCAGCTTCCTAGCTAACTACGAGCAGTACTTC. The variable domain in full, with the rest retrieved from reference TRBV2 and TRBJ2-7, is EPEVTQTPSHQVTQMGQEVILRCVPISNHLYFYWYRQILGQKVEFLVSFYNNEISEKSEIFDDQFSVERPDGSNFTLKIRSTKLEDSAMYFCASSFLANYEQYFGPGTRLTVT.

This chain joins TRBV5-4 and TRBJ2-1, with TRBD2 identical over 13 bases. Germline lookup yields CDR1 SGHNT and CDR2 YYREEE (reference sequence). Losses at the gene ends were 2 bases for V and 8 bases for J; bases not matched to a gene: 4. The CDR3 is 15 residues long. The CDR3: CASSLGLAGADEQFF. CDR3 nucleotide sequence: TGTGCCAGCAGCTTAGGACTAGCGGGAGCTGATGAGCAGTTCTTC. Full variable domain (missing parts from reference TRBV5-4 and TRBJ2-1): ETGVTQSPTHLIKTRGQQVTLRCSSQSGHNTVSWYQQALGQGPQFIFQYYREEENGRGNFPPRFSGLQFPNYSSELNVNALELDDSALYLCASSLGLAGADEQFFGPGTRLTVL.

The CDR3 sequence is CASSLQGRGTEAFF. The CDR3 coding sequence is TGTGCCAGCAGTCTCCAGGGTAGGGGCACTGAAGCTTTCTTT. V is TRBV27 and J is TRBJ1-1; maybe TRBD1 (5 bases). Deletions cut 5 bases from V and 4 bases from J, with 14 bases between. This CDR3 is 14 amino acids long. Germline loops: CDR1 MNHEY, CDR2 SMNVEV (reference sequence).